This is a list of T cell receptor beta chains from one sample in a study of vaccination and CD4 T cells after COVID-19. TCRdb reprocessed the PCR reads via MiXCR and lists one record per CDR3 protein. The top ten clones hold about 5% of a sample with tens of thousands of distinct CDR3 sequences, roughly 50% of them seen once. Sequences were derived from CD4+ T cells from blood, sampled about 7 months after SARS-CoV-2 vaccination. The receptors derive from a human donor who had recovered from COVID-19. Each CDR3 is given with its conserved first and last residue. A D gene is named only where the DNA matches it firmly. Size is omitted from some rows. Given values are once, few, many or a class for expanded clones.

CDR3 protein: CASSSLAGVRETQYF
CDR3 DNA: TGTGCCAGCAGTTCCCTAGCGGGAGTTAGAGAGACCCAGTACTTC
V gene: TRBV28
clone size: few
D gene: TRBD2
J gene: TRBJ2-5

CDR3 protein: CASTQRGPKPFNQPQHF
CDR3 DNA: TGTGCCAGCACCCAGAGGGGGCCTAAGCCTTTCAATCAGCCCCAGCATTTT
V gene: TRBV21-1
clone size: few
D gene: -
J gene: TRBJ1-5

CDR3 protein: CASSAGTGKISQYF
CDR3 DNA: TGTGCCAGCAGTGCAGGGACAGGGAAAATTTCGCAGTATTTT
V gene: TRBV6-1
clone size: -
D gene: TRBD1
J gene: TRBJ2-3

CDR3 protein: CASSLARGPNTGELFF
CDR3 DNA: TGTGCCAGCAGCTTGGCTAGGGGCCCGAACACCGGGGAGCTGTTTTTT
V gene: TRBV5-4
clone size: -
D gene: -
J gene: TRBJ2-2

CDR3 protein: CASSLRGQWDYEQYF
CDR3 DNA: TGTGCCAGCAGCTTACGAGGACAGTGGGACTACGAGCAGTACTTC
V gene: TRBV7-9
clone size: -
D gene: -
J gene: TRBJ2-7

CDR3 protein: CASRTGGSNQPQHF
CDR3 DNA: TGTGCCAGCAGAACCGGGGGCAGCAATCAGCCCCAGCATTTT
V gene: TRBV6-1
clone size: -
D gene: -
J gene: TRBJ1-5

CDR3 protein: CASSAGQGSEETQYF
CDR3 DNA: TGTGCCAGCAGCGCGGGACAGGGCTCAGAAGAGACCCAGTACTTC
V gene: TRBV4-2
clone size: -
D gene: TRBD1
J gene: TRBJ2-5

CDR3 protein: CASRPQLQETQYF
CDR3 DNA: TGTGCCAGCCGACCACAGCTCCAAGAGACCCAGTACTTC
V gene: TRBV28
clone size: -
D gene: -
J gene: TRBJ2-5

CDR3 protein: CASSPRAGGTDTQYF
CDR3 DNA: TGTGCCAGCAGCCCCCGAGCGGGAGGAACAGATACGCAGTATTTT
V gene: TRBV7-2
clone size: once
D gene: TRBD2
J gene: TRBJ2-3

CDR3 protein: CSADTSGSTDTQYF
CDR3 DNA: TGCAGTGCAGATACTAGCGGGAGTACAGATACGCAGTATTTT
V gene: TRBV20-1
clone size: -
D gene: TRBD2
J gene: TRBJ2-3

CDR3 protein: CASSLGVGRETQYF
CDR3 DNA: TGTGCCAGCAGCTTGGGGGTGGGCAGGGAGACCCAGTACTTC
V gene: TRBV5-4
clone size: -
D gene: -
J gene: TRBJ2-5

CDR3 protein: CASSEFYEQYF
CDR3 DNA: TGTGCCAGCAGTGAATTCTACGAGCAGTACTTC
V gene: TRBV2
clone size: -
D gene: -
J gene: TRBJ2-7

CDR3 protein: CASMKPGQPWGQYF
CDR3 DNA: TGTGCCAGCATGAAACCGGGACAGCCTTGGGGCCAGTACTTC
V gene: TRBV6-2/TRBV6-3
clone size: few
D gene: TRBD1
J gene: TRBJ2-5

CDR3 protein: CASSSRQGGTEAFF
CDR3 DNA: TGTGCCAGCAGTTCGAGACAGGGCGGCACTGAAGCTTTCTTT
V gene: TRBV6-5
clone size: -
D gene: TRBD1
J gene: TRBJ1-1

CDR3 protein: CISVSEAHRLAGVSEQYF
CDR3 DNA: -
V gene: TRBV7-5
clone size: -
D gene: -
J gene: TRBJ2-7

CDR3 protein: CATSDSTGHRELFF
CDR3 DNA: TGTGCCACCAGTGATTCCACAGGGCACAGGGAGCTGTTTTTT
V gene: TRBV24-1
clone size: -
D gene: -
J gene: TRBJ2-2

CDR3 protein: CAISITGAETDTQYF
CDR3 DNA: TGTGCCATCAGCATCACAGGGGCAGAGACAGATACGCAGTATTTT
V gene: TRBV10-3
clone size: -
D gene: TRBD1
J gene: TRBJ2-3

CDR3 protein: CASSYGLSSYEQYF
CDR3 DNA: TGTGCCAGCAGTTACGGACTGAGCTCCTACGAGCAGTACTTC
V gene: TRBV6-5
clone size: -
D gene: -
J gene: TRBJ2-7

CDR3 protein: CASSSQTSGSTDTQYF
CDR3 DNA: TGTGCCAGCAGCTCCCAGACTAGCGGGAGCACAGATACGCAGTATTTT
V gene: TRBV7-6
clone size: -
D gene: TRBD2
J gene: TRBJ2-3

CDR3 protein: CASSLSTTTYEQYF
CDR3 DNA: TGTGCCAGCAGCTTATCGACTACAACCTACGAGCAGTACTTC
V gene: TRBV11-2
clone size: -
D gene: -
J gene: TRBJ2-7